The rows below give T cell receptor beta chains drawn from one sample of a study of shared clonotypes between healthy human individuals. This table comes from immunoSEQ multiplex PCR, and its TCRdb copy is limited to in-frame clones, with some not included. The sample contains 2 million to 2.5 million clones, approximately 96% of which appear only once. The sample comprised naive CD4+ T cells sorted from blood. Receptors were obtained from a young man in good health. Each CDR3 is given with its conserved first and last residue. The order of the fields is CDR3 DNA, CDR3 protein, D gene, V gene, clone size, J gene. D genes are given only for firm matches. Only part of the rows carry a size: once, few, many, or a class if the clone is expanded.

CDR3nt: TGTGCCAGCACCAAGCCCGGGACGAATGAGCAGTTCTTC
CDR3aa: CASTKPGTNEQFF
d_gene: NA
v_gene: TRBV7-2
abundance: NA
j_gene: TRBJ2-1

CDR3nt: TGCGCCAGCAGAGGGGACAGGGTCCCCCTGAGGCAAGAGACCCAGTACTTC
CDR3aa: CASRGDRVPLRQETQYF
d_gene: TRBD1
v_gene: TRBV5-1
abundance: NA
j_gene: TRBJ2-5

CDR3nt: TGTGCCAGCAGCTTAGGAGGGCCGGGACTAGCTCCCGAGCAGTACTTC
CDR3aa: CASSLGGPGLAPEQYF
d_gene: TRBD2
v_gene: TRBV11-2
abundance: NA
j_gene: TRBJ2-7

CDR3nt: TGTGCCAGCAGCTTTGGGGGGTTCTTTTACGAGCAGTACTTC
CDR3aa: CASSFGGFFYEQYF
d_gene: NA
v_gene: TRBV7-2
abundance: NA
j_gene: TRBJ2-7

CDR3nt: TGTGCCAGCTATAAGGGATATGGCACTGAAGCTTTCTTT
CDR3aa: CASYKGYGTEAFF
d_gene: NA
v_gene: TRBV5-8
abundance: NA
j_gene: TRBJ1-1

CDR3nt: TGTGCCAGCAGCACACGACAGGTATTCAACGAGCAGTACTTC
CDR3aa: CASSTRQVFNEQYF
d_gene: NA
v_gene: TRBV11-2
abundance: NA
j_gene: TRBJ2-7

CDR3nt: TGTGCCAGCAGCTTAGGGGACAGAGAGAATTCACCCCTCCACTTT
CDR3aa: CASSLGDRENSPLHF
d_gene: TRBD1
v_gene: TRBV7-2
abundance: NA
j_gene: TRBJ1-6

CDR3nt: TGTGCCAGCAGCTTGGTGGCTCAGGCTAATGAAAAACTGTTTTTT
CDR3aa: CASSLVAQANEKLFF
d_gene: NA
v_gene: TRBV7-2
abundance: NA
j_gene: TRBJ1-4

CDR3nt: TGTGCCAGCAGCCTCGGAAATGGAAACACCATATATTTT
CDR3aa: CASSLGNGNTIYF
d_gene: NA
v_gene: TRBV7-9
abundance: once
j_gene: TRBJ1-3

CDR3nt: TGTGCCAGCAGCTTGGGGTGGGACAGCAGTTTAGGCGAGCAGTACTTC
CDR3aa: CASSLGWDSSLGEQYF
d_gene: TRBD1
v_gene: TRBV5-4
abundance: NA
j_gene: TRBJ2-7

CDR3nt: TGTGCCAGCAGTGAATTTCGAGCGGGGAATGAGCAGTTCTTC
CDR3aa: CASSEFRAGNEQFF
d_gene: TRBD2
v_gene: TRBV2
abundance: NA
j_gene: TRBJ2-1

CDR3nt: TGTGCCAGCTCACCACCATCCTACAGGACCGGGGAGCTGTTTTTT
CDR3aa: CASSPPSYRTGELFF
d_gene: NA
v_gene: TRBV18
abundance: NA
j_gene: TRBJ2-2

CDR3nt: TGTGCCAGCAGCTTGGACGGGGGGCGCGGCTATGGCTACACCTTC
CDR3aa: CASSLDGGRGYGYTF
d_gene: NA
v_gene: TRBV5-4
abundance: NA
j_gene: TRBJ1-2

CDR3nt: TGTGCCAGAATCCCCACAGGCGCTGAAGCTTTCTTT
CDR3aa: CARIPTGAEAFF
d_gene: NA
v_gene: TRBV5-3
abundance: NA
j_gene: TRBJ1-1

CDR3nt: TGCGCCAGCAGCCGGACAGGGCAAGGGGACTACACCTTC
CDR3aa: CASSRTGQGDYTF
d_gene: TRBD1
v_gene: TRBV5-1
abundance: NA
j_gene: TRBJ1-2

CDR3nt: TGTGCCAGCAGCTTGGCGGGAGGGAAGAATGAGCAGTTCTTC
CDR3aa: CASSLAGGKNEQFF
d_gene: TRBD2
v_gene: TRBV5-4
abundance: NA
j_gene: TRBJ2-1

CDR3nt: TGTGCCAGCAGTTTTTTAGTGGGAGGGGGCCTCCAGCCCCAGCATTTT
CDR3aa: CASSFLVGGGLQPQHF
d_gene: TRBD1
v_gene: TRBV27
abundance: NA
j_gene: TRBJ1-5

CDR3nt: TGCGCCAGCAGCTTGATAGGACAAATCTACGAGCAGTACTTC
CDR3aa: CASSLIGQIYEQYF
d_gene: NA
v_gene: TRBV5-1
abundance: NA
j_gene: TRBJ2-7

CDR3nt: TGCGCCAGCAGCCAAAGGGGGGTCTCCTACGAGCAGTGCTTC
CDR3aa: CASSQRGVSYEQCF
d_gene: NA
v_gene: TRBV4-3
abundance: NA
j_gene: TRBJ2-7

CDR3nt: TGTGCCAGCAGTCGCTGGACTGAAGCTTTCTTT
CDR3aa: CASSRWTEAFF
d_gene: NA
v_gene: TRBV6-5
abundance: NA
j_gene: TRBJ1-1

CDR3nt: TGTGCCAGCAGCTTGGACAGATCAGATACGCAGTATTTT
CDR3aa: CASSLDRSDTQYF
d_gene: NA
v_gene: TRBV11-3
abundance: NA
j_gene: TRBJ2-3

CDR3nt: TGTGCCAGCAGTTTCCAACTAGCGGGAGTCACCGGGGAGCTGTTTTTT
CDR3aa: CASSFQLAGVTGELFF
d_gene: TRBD2
v_gene: TRBV6-6
abundance: NA
j_gene: TRBJ2-2

CDR3nt: TGTGCCATCAGTGGACAGGGCGCCTCTGGGGCCAACGTCCTGACTTTC
CDR3aa: CAISGQGASGANVLTF
d_gene: TRBD1
v_gene: TRBV10-3
abundance: NA
j_gene: TRBJ2-6

CDR3nt: TGTGCCAGCAGCCCGGTGGCGCTAGCGGGAGGAAAGACCCAGTACTTC
CDR3aa: CASSPVALAGGKTQYF
d_gene: TRBD2
v_gene: TRBV7-2
abundance: NA
j_gene: TRBJ2-5

CDR3nt: TGTGCCAGTAGTGGCGGGAGCGGTTTTTTCTACAATGAGCAGTTCTTC
CDR3aa: CASSGGSGFFYNEQFF
d_gene: TRBD2
v_gene: TRBV19
abundance: NA
j_gene: TRBJ2-1

CDR3nt: TGTGCCAGCAGCTTATCAGGGGGGTACGAGCAGTACTTC
CDR3aa: CASSLSGGYEQYF
d_gene: NA
v_gene: TRBV7-3
abundance: once
j_gene: TRBJ2-7

CDR3nt: TGTGCCAGCAGCCCCCTTAGCGTCGCGAACACCGGGGAGCTGTTTTTT
CDR3aa: CASSPLSVANTGELFF
d_gene: NA
v_gene: TRBV9
abundance: NA
j_gene: TRBJ2-2

CDR3nt: TGTGCCAGCAGTTATTCCTCCGTTGGGTCCCCCTACGAGCAGTACTTC
CDR3aa: CASSYSSVGSPYEQYF
d_gene: NA
v_gene: TRBV6-6
abundance: NA
j_gene: TRBJ2-7

CDR3nt: TGCGCCAGCAGTCGGGACAGTGACTATGGCTACACCTTC
CDR3aa: CASSRDSDYGYTF
d_gene: TRBD1
v_gene: TRBV5-1
abundance: NA
j_gene: TRBJ1-2

CDR3nt: TGTGCCAGCAAGGAGGGGGGCTACGACAATGAGCAGTTCTTC
CDR3aa: CASKEGGYDNEQFF
d_gene: NA
v_gene: TRBV5-4
abundance: NA
j_gene: TRBJ2-1

CDR3nt: TGTGCCAGCAGCCCGACTAGCATGGAGACCCAGTACTTC
CDR3aa: CASSPTSMETQYF
d_gene: TRBD2
v_gene: TRBV6-5
abundance: NA
j_gene: TRBJ2-5

CDR3nt: TGTGCCAGCAGCTTAGACCCAGGGATCGATGAGCAGTTCTTC
CDR3aa: CASSLDPGIDEQFF
d_gene: NA
v_gene: TRBV11-3
abundance: NA
j_gene: TRBJ2-1

CDR3nt: TGCGCCAGCAGCCTGAGACTAGCGGGATCTCCGGACGAGCAGTACTTC
CDR3aa: CASSLRLAGSPDEQYF
d_gene: TRBD2
v_gene: TRBV5-1
abundance: NA
j_gene: TRBJ2-7

CDR3nt: TGTGCCAGCAGTGAATTCACGGCAAACACTGAAGCTTTCTTT
CDR3aa: CASSEFTANTEAFF
d_gene: NA
v_gene: TRBV25-1
abundance: NA
j_gene: TRBJ1-1

CDR3nt: TGCAGCGTTGCCCGGGACAGGGGGGTAAATGAGCAGTTCTTC
CDR3aa: CSVARDRGVNEQFF
d_gene: TRBD1
v_gene: TRBV29-1
abundance: NA
j_gene: TRBJ2-1

CDR3nt: TGCGCCAGCAGTGGGAAGGATACGCAGTATTTT
CDR3aa: CASSGKDTQYF
d_gene: NA
v_gene: TRBV10-2
abundance: once
j_gene: TRBJ2-3

CDR3nt: TGCGCCAGCAGCTGGGCCGGGACAGACCCCAAGACCCAGTACTTC
CDR3aa: CASSWAGTDPKTQYF
d_gene: TRBD1
v_gene: TRBV5-1
abundance: NA
j_gene: TRBJ2-5

CDR3nt: TGTGCCAGTAGTATACGGGACAGGTCCGAGCAGTACTTC
CDR3aa: CASSIRDRSEQYF
d_gene: TRBD1
v_gene: TRBV19
abundance: NA
j_gene: TRBJ2-7

CDR3nt: TGTGCCAGCAGTTCGCAATTCGGGACACACCATTCACCCCTCCACTTT
CDR3aa: CASSSQFGTHHSPLHF
d_gene: NA
v_gene: TRBV28
abundance: few
j_gene: TRBJ1-6

CDR3nt: TGTGCCAGCAGCCTGATTACGGGGATCAACACTGAAGCTTTCTTT
CDR3aa: CASSLITGINTEAFF
d_gene: NA
v_gene: TRBV7-2
abundance: NA
j_gene: TRBJ1-1

CDR3nt: TGTGCCAGCAGTCGACGGAAGAACACTGAAGCTTTCTTT
CDR3aa: CASSRRKNTEAFF
d_gene: NA
v_gene: TRBV28
abundance: NA
j_gene: TRBJ1-1

CDR3nt: TGTGCCAGCAGCTTATACGAGAATTCACCCCTCCACTTT
CDR3aa: CASSLYENSPLHF
d_gene: NA
v_gene: TRBV7-9
abundance: NA
j_gene: TRBJ1-6

CDR3nt: TGTGCCAGCAGTGAAAGAACATGGGGCAATTCACCCCTCCACTTT
CDR3aa: CASSERTWGNSPLHF
d_gene: NA
v_gene: TRBV6-1
abundance: NA
j_gene: TRBJ1-6

CDR3nt: TGTGCCAGTAGCAGCCTAGGGTTGGCGACCCAGCCCCAGCATTTT
CDR3aa: CASSSLGLATQPQHF
d_gene: NA
v_gene: TRBV19
abundance: NA
j_gene: TRBJ1-5

CDR3nt: TGTGCCAGCACCTCCCGTATTCGAGAAGCTTTCTTT
CDR3aa: CASTSRIREAFF
d_gene: NA
v_gene: TRBV11-2
abundance: NA
j_gene: TRBJ1-1

CDR3nt: TGTGCCAGCAGCCCAAGCCAGGCAGCCGCGAACACCGGGGAGCTGTTTTTT
CDR3aa: CASSPSQAAANTGELFF
d_gene: NA
v_gene: TRBV7-2
abundance: once
j_gene: TRBJ2-2